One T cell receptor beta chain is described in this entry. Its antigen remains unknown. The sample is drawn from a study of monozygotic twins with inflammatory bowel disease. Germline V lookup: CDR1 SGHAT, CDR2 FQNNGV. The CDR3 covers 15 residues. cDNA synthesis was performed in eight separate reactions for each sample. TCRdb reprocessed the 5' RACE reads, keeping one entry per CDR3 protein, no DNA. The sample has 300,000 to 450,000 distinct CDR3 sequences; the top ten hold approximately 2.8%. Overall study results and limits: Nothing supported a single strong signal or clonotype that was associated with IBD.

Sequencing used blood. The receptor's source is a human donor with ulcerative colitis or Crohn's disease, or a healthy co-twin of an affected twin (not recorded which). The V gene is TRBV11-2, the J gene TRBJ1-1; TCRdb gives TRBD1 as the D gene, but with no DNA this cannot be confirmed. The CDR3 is CASSFERGGSTEAFF.